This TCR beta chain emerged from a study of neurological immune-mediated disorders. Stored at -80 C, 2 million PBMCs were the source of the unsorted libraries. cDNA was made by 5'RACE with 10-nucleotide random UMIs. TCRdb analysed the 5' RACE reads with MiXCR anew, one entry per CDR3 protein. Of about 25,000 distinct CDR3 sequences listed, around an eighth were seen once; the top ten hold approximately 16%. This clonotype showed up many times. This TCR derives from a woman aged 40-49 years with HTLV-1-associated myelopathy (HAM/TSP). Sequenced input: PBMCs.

CDR3 sequence: CASSYGLGRGETQYF. The CDR3 DNA reads TGTGCCAGCAGCTACGGACTCGGCCGGGGCGAGACCCAGTACTTC. The chain has TRBV11-1 and TRBJ2-5, with D possibly called TRBD1 or TRBD2 (5 bases each). V lost 4 bases and J lost 5, with 17 bases in between. The V gene's germline CDR1 is SGHAT and CDR2 FQDESV (reference sequence). This CDR3 has 15 residues.